This T cell receptor beta chain came from a study of tumor-infiltrating lymphocytes in primary liver carcinoma. At the level of the study: Stage T1-T3 N0M0 tumors measured about 4.2 to 11 cm at most. Every sample contained roughly 3.65 to 7.5 million productive TCRbeta reads, and these numbers were similar from one tissue type to another.

A primer matching the constant region was used to make TCR beta cDNA from 500 ng of total RNA. Libraries covering TCR beta were generated through three nested multiplex PCR rounds (using a slightly modified ARM-PCR). The opening two PCR rounds, about 10 cycles each, paired TRBV1-TRBV30 forward primers with a C-beta reverse primer. Each CDR3 protein is one row after TCRdb ran MiXCR on the multiplex PCR reads. This table has fewer than 50,000 distinct CDR3 sequences, approximately 82% appearing once. From germline, CDR1 is MNHEY and CDR2 SVGEGT. V dropped 4 bases and J dropped 3; count of bases not matched to a gene: 9. CDR3 length equals 16 residues. Extraction of RNA together with DNA used about 17-31 mg of unsorted bulk tissue. Resecting the tumor surgically was how the patients' primary liver carcinoma was treated.

The chain couples TRBV6-2 or TRBV6-3 to TRBJ2-1; 7 nucleotides agree with TRBD2. The TCR originated in a woman aged 30 to 39 with primary liver carcinoma and hepatitis B virus infection. Source material: tumor-adjacent normal liver tissue. CDR3 sequence: CASSSQPGGHYNEQFF. The CDR3 coding sequence is TGTGCCAGCAGTTCCCAACCGGGAGGACACTACAATGAGCAGTTCTTC.